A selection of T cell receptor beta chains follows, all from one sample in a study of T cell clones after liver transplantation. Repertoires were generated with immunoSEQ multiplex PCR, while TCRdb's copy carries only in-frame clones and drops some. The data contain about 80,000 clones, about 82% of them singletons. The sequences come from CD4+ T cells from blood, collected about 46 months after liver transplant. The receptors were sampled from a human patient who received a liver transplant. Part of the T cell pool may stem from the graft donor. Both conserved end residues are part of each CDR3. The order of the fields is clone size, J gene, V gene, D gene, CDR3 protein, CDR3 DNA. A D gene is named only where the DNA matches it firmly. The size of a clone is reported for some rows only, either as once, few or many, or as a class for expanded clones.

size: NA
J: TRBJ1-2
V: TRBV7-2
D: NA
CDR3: CASSPPLNYGYTF
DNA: TGTGCCAGCAGCCCGCCCCTAAACTATGGCTACACCTTC

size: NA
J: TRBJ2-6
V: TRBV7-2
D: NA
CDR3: CASSLVSRSSGANVLTF
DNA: TGTGCCAGCAGCCTCGTGAGCAGGAGCTCTGGGGCCAACGTCCTGACTTTC

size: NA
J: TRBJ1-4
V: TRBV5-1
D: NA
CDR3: CASSIGGEKLFF
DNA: TGCGCCAGCAGCATCGGGGGGGAAAAACTGTTTTTT

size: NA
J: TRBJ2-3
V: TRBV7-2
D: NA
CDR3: CASSLSWGPTDTQYF
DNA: TGTGCCAGCAGCTTATCGTGGGGGCCAACAGATACGCAGTATTTT

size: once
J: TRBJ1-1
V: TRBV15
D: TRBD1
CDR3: CATSLDREREAFF
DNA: TGTGCCACCAGCCTAGACAGGGAGCGTGAAGCTTTCTTT

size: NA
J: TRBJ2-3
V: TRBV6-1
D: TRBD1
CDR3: CASSSGQVRDTQYF
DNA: TGTGCCAGCAGTAGCGGACAGGTTAGAGATACGCAGTATTTT

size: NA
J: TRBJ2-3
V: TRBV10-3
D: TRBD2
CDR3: CAISESSLAGGKDTQYF
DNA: TGTGCCATCAGTGAGTCGAGCTTAGCGGGAGGCAAAGATACGCAGTATTTT

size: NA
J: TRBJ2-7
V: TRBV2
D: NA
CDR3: CASSDGNSYEQYF
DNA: TGTGCCAGCAGTGACGGGAACTCCTACGAGCAGTACTTC

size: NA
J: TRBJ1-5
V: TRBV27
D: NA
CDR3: CASSLVGAGNQPQHF
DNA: TGTGCCAGCAGTTTAGTTGGGGCCGGCAATCAGCCCCAGCATTTT

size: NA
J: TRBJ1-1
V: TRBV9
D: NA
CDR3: CASSVVERGEAFF
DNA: TGTGCCAGCAGCGTAGTTGAGAGGGGGGAAGCTTTCTTT

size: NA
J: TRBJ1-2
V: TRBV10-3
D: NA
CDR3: CAISESVAGPLAGYTF
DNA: TGTGCCATCAGTGAGTCGGTGGCGGGACCTCTTGCTGGCTACACCTTC

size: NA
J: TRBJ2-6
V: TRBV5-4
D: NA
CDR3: CASSLDNSGANVLTF
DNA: TGTGCCAGCAGCTTAGACAATTCTGGGGCCAACGTCCTGACTTTC

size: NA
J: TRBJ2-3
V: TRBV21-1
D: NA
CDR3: CASSNRSSGNHTDTQYF
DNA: TGTGCCAGCAGCAATCGGTCTAGCGGGAATCACACAGATACGCAGTATTTT

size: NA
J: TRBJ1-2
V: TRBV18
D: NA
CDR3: CASSPRTDGYTF
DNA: TGTGCCAGCTCCCCCCGGACAGATGGCTACACCTTC

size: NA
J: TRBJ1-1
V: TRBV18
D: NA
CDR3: CASSPLDAANTEAFF
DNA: TGTGCCAGCTCACCACTGGATGCAGCGAACACTGAAGCTTTCTTT

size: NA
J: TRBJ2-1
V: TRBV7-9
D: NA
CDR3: CASSPRRMHEQFF
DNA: TGTGCCAGCAGCCCCAGGCGGATGCATGAGCAGTTCTTC

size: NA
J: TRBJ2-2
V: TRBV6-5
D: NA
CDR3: CASSDRRGTGELFF
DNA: TGTGCCAGCAGTGACAGGAGGGGCACCGGGGAGCTGTTTTTT

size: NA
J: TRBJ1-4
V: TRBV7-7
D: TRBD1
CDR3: CASSRQGIGEKLFF
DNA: TGTGCTAGCAGCCGACAGGGGATCGGCGAAAAACTGTTTTTT

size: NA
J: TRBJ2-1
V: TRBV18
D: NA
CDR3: CASSPGFEIRGSYNEQFF
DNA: TGTGCCAGCTCACCAGGTTTCGAGATACGGGGGTCCTACAATGAGCAGTTCTTC

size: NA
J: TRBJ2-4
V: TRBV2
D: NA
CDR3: CASSAKNIQYF
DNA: TGTGCCAGCTCAGCCAAAAACATTCAGTACTTC

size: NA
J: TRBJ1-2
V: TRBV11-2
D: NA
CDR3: CASSPWAGTDGYTF
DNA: TGTGCCAGCAGCCCCTGGGCAGGGACGGATGGCTACACCTTC

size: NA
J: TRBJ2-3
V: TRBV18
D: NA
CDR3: CASSPPGGDTQYF
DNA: TGTGCCAGCTCACCACCAGGGGGAGATACGCAGTATTTT

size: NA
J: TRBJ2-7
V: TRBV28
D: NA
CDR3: CASFNRNSYEQYF
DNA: TGTGCCAGCTTCAACAGAAACTCCTACGAGCAGTACTTC

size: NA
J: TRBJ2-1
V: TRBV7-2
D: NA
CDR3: CASSAIGIEQFF
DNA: TGTGCCAGCAGCGCGATCGGGATTGAGCAGTTCTTC

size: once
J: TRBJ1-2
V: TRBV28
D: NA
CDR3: CASSSLGEGPIYGYTF
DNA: TGTGCCAGCAGTTCCCTCGGTGAAGGTCCGATCTATGGCTACACCTTC

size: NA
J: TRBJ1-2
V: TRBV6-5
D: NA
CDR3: CASSPLTGDYGYTF
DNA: TGTGCCAGCAGTCCCCTTACGGGGGACTATGGCTACACCTTC

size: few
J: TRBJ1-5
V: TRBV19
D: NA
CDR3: CASSSVRGYSNQPQHF
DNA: TGTGCCAGTAGTAGTGTACGGGGGTATAGCAATCAGCCCCAGCATTTT